This section outlines one T cell receptor (beta chain) sequence together with its context. This specimen belongs to a study of blood T cell repertoires in COVID-19. Study background: Spain, Italy and the United States supplied samples that represented acute and convalescent COVID-19. Sources were T cells, B-cell-depleted T cells, or PBMCs; the material itself was cDNA or gDNA.

Original methodology: Amplification from reference gene primers served as the basis for estimated nucleated cell counts. Repertoires were generated with immunoSEQ multiplex PCR, while TCRdb's copy carries only in-frame clones and drops some. The V and J calls and the clone size are those of that table, but D and trimming were determined from the DNA. This table holds some 150,000 clones, 70% to 90% found once. Germline V gene lookup returns CDR1 MNHEY and CDR2 SMNVEV (reference sequence). This CDR3 has 14 residues. Trimming pared 2 bases from V and 3 bases from J, leaving 9 bases between. The chain is built from TRBV27 and TRBJ2-3; the D is unclear. The TCR sequence derives from a woman in her 70s with acute or convalescent COVID-19. The material sequenced was peripheral blood. CDR3 sequence reads: CASSLGLPTDTQYF. The CDR3 DNA follows: TGTGCCAGCAGTTTAGGGCTACCGACAGATACGCAGTATTTT.